Presented here are 9 T cell receptor beta chains from one specimen sequenced in a study of identical twins' blood T cells. TCRdb recomputed calls from the 5' RACE reads with MiXCR, one row per CDR3 protein. The profile shows hundreds of thousands of distinct CDR3 sequences, under 30% of them singletons. The specimen was PBMCs. Source of these receptors: a woman between 18 and 50 years old in good health.

The gene calls are TRBV20-1 and TRBJ2-1; D gene unclear. The CDR3 is 13 amino acids. The germline V gene has CDR1 DFQATT and CDR2 SNEGSKA (reference sequence). V lost 5 bases, J lost 7 bases, and 15 bases lay in between. The CDR3 region is CSAYGNSKNEQFF. CDR3 sequence (DNA): TGCAGTGCTTACGGTAATTCCAAGAATGAGCAGTTCTTC.

The genes are TRBV7-9 and TRBJ2-3, with TRBD1 identical over 7 bases. There are 15 residues in the CDR3. Trimming removed 7 bases from V and 2 bases from J; junction bases left unmatched: 9. CDR1 and CDR2 from the germline V gene are SEHNR and FQNEAQ (reference sequence). CDR3: CASTTPGTDTDTQYF. The CDR3 DNA follows: TGTGCCAGCACTACTCCCGGGACAGACACAGATACGCAGTATTTT.

This clonotype occurred many times. The chain uses TRBV27 and TRBJ1-1, with 7 bases identical to TRBD1. Germline V gene sequence: CDR1 MNHEY, CDR2 SMNVEV (reference sequence). CDR3 length: 15 amino acids. V was clipped by 6 bases and J by 0 bases; unmatched bases: 7. This CDR3 reads CASSLRTGMNTEAFF. Written as DNA, the CDR3 is TGTGCCAGCAGCCTAAGGACAGGAATGAACACTGAAGCTTTCTTT.

The sample holds a few counts of this clonotype. The V gene is TRBV20-1, the J gene TRBJ2-1; TRBD1 aligns across 8 bases. There are 18 residues in the CDR3. Germline V gene data show CDR1 as DFQATT and CDR2 as SNEGSKA (reference sequence). V lost 8 bases and J lost 0; bases outside the gene matches: 18. CDR3 region: CSSPSDRGYTSSYNEQFF. As DNA, the CDR3 is TGCAGTTCCCCGAGTGACAGGGGCTATACTTCCTCCTACAATGAGCAGTTCTTC.

This clonotype was seen repeatedly, ten times or more. This chain connects TRBV6-2 or TRBV6-3 to TRBJ1-1, with a possible D match to TRBD1 (5 bases). V shed 2 bases and J shed 3 bases, with 16 bases lying between them. From germline, CDR1 is MNHEY and CDR2 SVGEGT. The CDR3 extends over 16 amino acids. CDR3: CASSYPEGMGDTEAFF. CDR3 DNA sequence: TGTGCCAGCAGTTACCCTGAGGGGATGGGAGACACTGAAGCTTTCTTT.

This clonotype occurred a few times. The gene calls are TRBV6-1 and TRBJ2-5; unclear D gene. V was pared by 4 bases and J by 1 base, with 10 bases between. Germline-derived CDR1 and CDR2 are MNHNS and SASEGT. CDR3 length: 14 amino acids. The CDR3 spells CASSAGQLQETQYF. The CDR3 region has the DNA TGTGCCAGCAGTGCTGGGCAGCTCCAAGAGACCCAGTACTTC.

V gene TRBV9 combines with J gene TRBJ1-1; possibly TRBD1 for D (5 bases). CDR3 length: 15 residues. Germline V gene data show CDR1 as SGDLS and CDR2 as YYNGEE. Between the trimmed V and J ends, which lost 0 bases and 0 bases, there was a span of 9 bases. The CDR3 DNA follows: TGTGCCAGCAGCGTAGGAGGACACATGAACACTGAAGCTTTCTTT. The encoded protein is CASSVGGHMNTEAFF.

This chain joins TRBV20-1 and TRBJ1-2; D uncertain. The CDR3 has 14 residues. Germline-derived CDR1 and CDR2 are DFQATT and SNEGSKA (reference sequence). The ends were cut back, 5 bases at V and 4 bases at J, with 17 bases in the middle. CDR3 region: CSAWSDGGLYGYTF. The CDR3 DNA reads TGCAGTGCTTGGTCGGACGGAGGCCTCTATGGCTACACCTTC.

There are a few counts of this clonotype. The rearrangement uses TRBV5-6 and TRBJ1-1; TRBD1 matches at 7 bases. The trim removed 0 bases at V and 4 bases at J, leaving 6 bases unmatched. Germline V gene sequence: CDR1 SGHDT, CDR2 YYEEEE. The CDR3 is 15 residues long. CDR3 residues: CASSLDRQGGTEAFF. For the CDR3, the DNA is TGTGCCAGCAGCTTGGATAGACAGGGAGGCACTGAAGCTTTCTTT.